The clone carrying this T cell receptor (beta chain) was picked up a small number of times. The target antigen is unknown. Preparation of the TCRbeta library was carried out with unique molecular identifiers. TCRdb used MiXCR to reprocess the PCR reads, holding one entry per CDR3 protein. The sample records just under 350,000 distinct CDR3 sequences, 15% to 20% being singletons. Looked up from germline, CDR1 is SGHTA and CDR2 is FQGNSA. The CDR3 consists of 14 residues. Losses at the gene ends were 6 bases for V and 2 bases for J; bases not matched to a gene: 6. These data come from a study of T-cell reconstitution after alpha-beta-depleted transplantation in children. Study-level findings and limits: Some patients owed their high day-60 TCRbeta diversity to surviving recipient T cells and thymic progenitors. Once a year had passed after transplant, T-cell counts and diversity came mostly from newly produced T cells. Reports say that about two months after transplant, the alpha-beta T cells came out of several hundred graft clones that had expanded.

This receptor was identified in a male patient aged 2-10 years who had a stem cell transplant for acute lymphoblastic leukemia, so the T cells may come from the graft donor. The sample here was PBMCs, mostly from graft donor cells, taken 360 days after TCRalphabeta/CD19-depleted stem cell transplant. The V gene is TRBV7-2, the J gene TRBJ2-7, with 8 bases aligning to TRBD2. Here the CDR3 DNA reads TGTGCCAGCAGTCATGGGACTAGTACCTACGAGCAGTACTTC. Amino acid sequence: CASSHGTSTYEQYF.